Listed here are 14 T cell receptor beta chains from one sample, sequenced in a study of response to subunit inactivated influenza vaccine. TCRdb analysed the RT-PCR reads with MiXCR anew, one entry per CDR3 protein. This sample has about half a million distinct CDR3 sequences, with 7.6% found just once. The sequenced sample was PBMCs from blood, obtained less than 25 months after vaccination. These receptors all stem from a man aged 50 to 75 who received an inactivated influenza vaccine.

This clonotype was detected ten times or more. The genes are TRBV20-1 and TRBJ2-3; no reliable D call. CDR1 and CDR2 from the germline V gene are DFQATT and SNEGSKA (reference sequence). This CDR3 spans 14 amino acids. The ends were cut back, 2 bases at V and 0 bases at J, with 9 bases in the middle. CDR3 coding DNA: TGCAGTGCTAGATCCCCCCTTAGCACAGATACGCAGTATTTT. As protein: CSARSPLSTDTQYF.

The table lists this clonotype with many counts. The chain carries TRBV2 and TRBJ2-1, with D hard to call. CDR3 length: 10 residues. Germline V gene data show CDR1 as SNHLY and CDR2 as FYNNEI. Between the trimmed V and J ends, which lost 3 bases and 8 bases, there was a span of 2 bases. CDR3 region: CASSEDEQFF. CDR3 in DNA: TGTGCCAGCAGTGAGGATGAGCAGTTCTTC.

The table lists this clonotype with a few counts. The chain has TRBV3-1 and TRBJ2-7; TRBD2 agrees at 12 bases. Germline V lookup: CDR1 LGHDT, CDR2 YNNKEL (reference sequence). V trimming: 0 bases; J trimming: 9 bases; junction bases outside the gene matches: 9. There are 16 residues in the CDR3. This CDR3 reads CASSQDRGLAGRGQYF. In DNA, the CDR3 is TGTGCCAGCAGCCAAGATCGAGGACTAGCGGGACGGGGGCAGTACTTC.

Regarding this clonotype: A junction end diverges from the germline sequence, so it may reflect a read error. The chain joins TRBV18 to TRBJ1-5; TRBD1 matches 8 bases. Germline-derived CDR1 and CDR2 are KGHSH and LQKENI. The CDR3 sequence is 14 residues long. CDR3 sequence (DNA): TGTGCCAGCTCCCCACAGGGGGTCAATCAGCCCCAGCATTTT. This encodes CASSPQGVNQPQHF.

This clonotype has ten or more counts. The J gene is TRBJ1-1, the V gene TRBV9; no firm D call. V lost 0 bases and J 5 bases, leaving 8 bases between the germline ends. This CDR3 is built from 13 residues. Germline V gene lookup returns CDR1 SGDLS and CDR2 YYNGEE. The CDR3 here is CASSVVRETEAFF. CDR3 in DNA: TGTGCCAGCAGCGTAGTGAGGGAAACTGAAGCTTTCTTT.

The chain joins TRBV6-1 to TRBJ1-1, with 9 bases fitting TRBD1. With V trimmed by 4 bases and J by 3 bases, 3 bases remained unmatched. Germline CDR1 and CDR2: MNHNS and SASEGT. CDR3 size: 14 residues. Here the CDR3 reads CASSVRDRDTEAFF. The CDR3 DNA is TGTGCCAGCAGTGTTCGGGACAGGGACACTGAAGCTTTCTTT.

This clonotype was detected only a few times. The rearrangement joins TRBV25-1 to TRBJ1-1; D ambiguous. This CDR3 comprises 15 residues. Trimming cost V 6 bases and J 1 base, with 15 bases left between them. CDR1 MGHDK and CDR2 SYGVNS come from the germline V gene. CDR3 loop: CASRDVARPNTEAFF. CDR3 sequence (DNA): TGTGCCAGCAGAGATGTCGCCAGGCCGAACACTGAAGCTTTCTTT.

This sequence joins TRBV12-3 or TRBV12-4 and TRBJ2-5; D unresolved. V dropped 3 bases and J dropped 5 bases, with 10 bases sitting between them. CDR3 length: 13 residues. CDR3 sequence (DNA): TGTGCCAGCAGTTTTATGGGCAGGGAGACCCAGTACTTC. Translation: CASSFMGRETQYF.

Remarks on this clonotype: This is likely a read error, given that the CDR3 carries no conserved phenylalanine or tryptophan at its end. The V gene is TRBV28, the J gene TRBJ2-7; D is possibly TRBD2 (5 bases). This CDR3 has 15 residues. The V gene's germline CDR1 is MDHEN and CDR2 SYDVKM. Trimming removed 6 bases from V and 0 bases from J, with 15 bases in between. CDR3 nucleotide sequence: TGTGCCAGCAGAACCCACGGGGTGAGCTCCTACGAGCAGTACTTA. Its translation is CASRTHGVSSYEQYL.

This clonotype has a handful of counts. The genes are TRBV5-1 and TRBJ2-2; D is unclear. Germline V CDR1 and CDR2: SGHRS, YFSETQ. The CDR3 extends over 15 amino acids. Trimming cost V 0 bases and J 1 base, with 7 bases left between them. CDR3 sequence (DNA): TGCGCCAGCAGCTTGGTTGCCAGGAACACCGGGGAGCTGTTTTTT. This sequence encodes CASSLVARNTGELFF.

This clonotype was counted a few times. This rearrangement joins TRBV9 to TRBJ1-3; unclear D gene. The CDR3 is made up of 15 amino acids. Trimming cost V 0 bases and J 2 bases, with 9 bases left between them. Germline CDR1 SGDLS, CDR2 YYNGEE. Written as DNA, the CDR3 is TGTGCCAGCAGCGTAGATGGACGAACTGGAAACACCATATATTTT. It translates to CASSVDGRTGNTIYF.

There are a few counts of this clonotype. CDR3 sequence: CATSPWTGNYNEQFF. CDR3 nucleotides: TGTGCCACCAGCCCCTGGACAGGGAATTACAATGAGCAGTTCTTC. This chain joins TRBV15 and TRBJ2-1; 8 bases map to TRBD1. This CDR3 has 15 residues. With V trimmed by 5 bases and J by 4 bases, 7 bases remained unmatched. Germline assignment: CDR1 LNHNV and CDR2 YYDKDF (reference sequence).

The chain is built from TRBV6-2 or TRBV6-3 and TRBJ1-1, with a tentative D call TRBD1 (6 bases). The CDR3 is 16 residues long. Germline V gene data show CDR1 as MNHEY and CDR2 as SVGEGT. V lost 2 bases, J lost 0 bases, and 13 bases lay in between. The CDR3 protein is CASSYGVGALNTEAFF. The CDR3 DNA is TGTGCCAGCAGTTACGGGGTGGGGGCTCTGAACACTGAAGCTTTCTTT.

This chain uses TRBV5-1 with TRBJ1-2; no firm D call. V shed 4 bases and J shed 1 base, with 8 bases lying between them. The CDR3 runs to 13 residues. The germline CDR1 and CDR2 sequences are SGHRS and YFSETQ. The CDR3 protein is CASSPDVNYGYTF. CDR3 nucleotide sequence: TGCGCCAGCAGCCCGGACGTTAACTATGGCTACACCTTC.